This is a list of T cell receptor beta chains from one sample in a study of cytomegalovirus exposure and HLA in healthy donors. The table came from immunoSEQ multiplex PCR; TCRdb's copy has only in-frame clones and leaves some out. In the table there are about 96,000 clones, about 70% of which are singletons. Sequencing was performed on PBMCs. Every receptor here comes from a female donor in good health and CMV-seropositive. The CDR3 runs from the conserved cysteine through the conserved F or W. A D gene is named only where the DNA matches it firmly. A clone size is listed for some rows: how often the clone was seen (once, few, many), or a class if it is expanded.

.,TRBV7-2,TRBJ1-2,.,TGTGCCAGCAGCTTAGATGCTGGGGCCTCTAACTATGGCTACACCTTC,CASSLDAGASNYGYTF
TRBD2,TRBV6-1,TRBJ2-3,.,TGTGCCAGCAGTGAAGGGAGCGGGGGGGGTTTCACAGATACGCAGTATTTT,CASSEGSGGGFTDTQYF
.,TRBV7-9,TRBJ1-1,.,TGTGCCAGCAGCTACCCCGTTACCGGGACACCGAACACTGAAGCTTTCTTT,CASSYPVTGTPNTEAFF
TRBD2,TRBV10-3,TRBJ2-7,.,TGTGCCATCAGCGGAAGCGGGGGGGCCTCCTACGAGCAGTACTTC,CAISGSGGASYEQYF
.,TRBV7-9,TRBJ2-5,.,TGTGCCAGCAGCTTGGGGCTCTACGGGACACAGTACTTC,CASSLGLYGTQYF
.,TRBV19,TRBJ1-2,.,TGTGCCAGTAGTACCGGGACTACCGTCTATGGCTACACCTTC,CASSTGTTVYGYTF
.,TRBV5-4,TRBJ1-1,.,TGTGCCAGCAGCTTGGGGGGGGGTACTGAAGCTTTCTTT,CASSLGGGTEAFF
TRBD1,TRBV30,TRBJ1-1,.,TGTGCCTGGGGACAGGGGGTGAACACTGAAGCTTTCTTT,CAWGQGVNTEAFF
TRBD2,TRBV5-6,TRBJ2-5,.,TGTGCCAGCAGCTCGGCGGGGGAAGAGACCCAGTACTTC,CASSSAGEETQYF
.,TRBV15,TRBJ1-5,.,TGTGCCTCTCTCGGGGAGAAGGTAGGCAATCAGCCCCAGCATTTT,CASLGEKVGNQPQHF
.,TRBV2,TRBJ1-1,.,TGTGCCAGCAATCAGGGGATGAACACTGAAGCTTTCTTT,CASNQGMNTEAFF
TRBD1,TRBV20-1,TRBJ1-4,once,TGCAGTGCTAGGCAGGACAGGGCTCTGTTTTTT,CSARQDRALFF
TRBD2,TRBV7-2,TRBJ2-3,.,TGTGCCAGCAGCTTAGGACGGGGGGGCCTTGGAGATACGCAGTATTTT,CASSLGRGGLGDTQYF
.,TRBV4-3,TRBJ1-3,.,TGCGCCAGCAGCCAACCTACACAGGGTGCCACGGGGAACACCATATATTTT,CASSQPTQGATGNTIYF
TRBD2,TRBV11-3,TRBJ2-1,.,TGTGCCAGCAGCTTAGGCGGCCGGGGGCTAGCGGGCAATGAGCAGTTCTTC,CASSLGGRGLAGNEQFF
TRBD1,TRBV30,TRBJ1-1,.,TGTGCCTGGAGTGTCCCGGGACAGCGGAGCACTGAAGCTTTCTTT,CAWSVPGQRSTEAFF
.,TRBV7-2,TRBJ2-7,.,TGTGCCAGCAGCTTACATGAAACGGGATCCTACGAGCAGTACTTC,CASSLHETGSYEQYF
.,TRBV11-2,TRBJ1-1,.,TGTGCCAGCAGCGCGACAGGGAACACTGAAGCTTTCTTT,CASSATGNTEAFF
.,TRBV2,TRBJ1-1,.,TGTGCCAGCAGTTCAGGGGCCTTAGGTACTGAAGCTTTCTTT,CASSSGALGTEAFF
.,TRBV7-9,TRBJ1-5,few,TGTGCCAGCAGCCTCGGTGACAGCGCCCAGCATTTT,CASSLGDSAQHF
.,TRBV4-3,TRBJ1-1,.,TGCGCCAGCAGTCGGACACCCTCGAACACTGAAGCTTTCTTT,CASSRTPSNTEAFF
TRBD1,TRBV5-1,TRBJ1-2,.,TGCGCCAGCAGAGCGACAGGGGGTAACTATGGCTACACCTTC,CASRATGGNYGYTF
TRBD1,TRBV28,TRBJ1-5,.,TGTGCCAGCACTCGGACAGGGGTAGCCCAGCATTTT,CASTRTGVAQHF
.,TRBV6-5,TRBJ1-5,.,TGTGCCAGCAGTCGGCGACAGGGCAATCAGCCCCAGCATTTT,CASSRRQGNQPQHF
TRBD1,TRBV30,TRBJ2-7,once,TGTGCCTGGAGTCGTAGTACAGGGGGGTACGAGCAGTACTTC,CAWSRSTGGYEQYF
.,TRBV6-4,TRBJ1-6,.,TGTGCCAGCAGTGACCGGCCAGGGGATTCACCCCTCCACTTT,CASSDRPGDSPLHF
.,TRBV7-8,TRBJ1-5,.,TGTGCCAGCAGCTTAGACCCTACGGGTTGGAGCAATCAGCCCCAGCATTTT,CASSLDPTGWSNQPQHF
TRBD1,TRBV28,TRBJ1-1,.,TGTGCCAGCAGCTCCGGGACAGGGGCCGACACTGAAGCTTTCTTT,CASSSGTGADTEAFF
.,TRBV6-5,TRBJ1-3,.,TGTGCCAGCAGTTACTCGAGCTCTGGAAACACCATATATTTT,CASSYSSSGNTIYF
TRBD1,TRBV5-1,TRBJ1-5,.,TGCGCCAGCAGCATCGGACAGGGAAGCAATCAGCCCCAGCATTTT,CASSIGQGSNQPQHF
TRBD1,TRBV11-2,TRBJ2-7,few,TGTGCCAGCAGCTTAGGGCAGGGGGCCTACGAGCAGTACTTC,CASSLGQGAYEQYF
.,TRBV19,TRBJ1-2,.,TGTGCCAGTAGTATAGTAATGCAGAACTATGGCTACACCTTC,CASSIVMQNYGYTF
.,TRBV11-2,TRBJ2-5,.,TGTGCCAGCAGCTTAAACAGTCAAGAGACCCAGTACTTC,CASSLNSQETQYF
TRBD1,TRBV5-1,TRBJ1-1,.,TGCGCCAGCAGCTTACGGACAGGGATGAACACTGAAGCTTTCTTT,CASSLRTGMNTEAFF
.,TRBV29-1,TRBJ1-2,once,TGCAGCGTTGCCCCGACAGAAAGCTATGGCTACACCTTC,CSVAPTESYGYTF
.,TRBV7-9,TRBJ1-5,.,TGTGCCAGCAGCTTAGGGGAGGTGAGCAATCAGCCCCAGCATTTT,CASSLGEVSNQPQHF
.,TRBV7-9,TRBJ1-1,.,TGTGCCAGCAGCTTAGCCTTCTCTACGGACAGCGAAGCTTTCTTT,CASSLAFSTDSEAFF
.,TRBV7-8,TRBJ2-7,.,TGTGCCAGCAGCCTCCTAGGGCAGCCAAAGGGGAACTACGAGCAGTACTTC,CASSLLGQPKGNYEQYF
.,TRBV2,TRBJ1-1,few,TGTGCCAGCACTGACGGGTTAGCGAACACTGAAGCTTTCTTT,CASTDGLANTEAFF
TRBD2,TRBV7-2,TRBJ2-1,.,TGTGCCAGCAGCCAAGGCGGGGGGCGAACTTACAATGAGCAGTTCTTC,CASSQGGGRTYNEQFF
TRBD1,TRBV6-1,TRBJ2-7,.,TGTGCCAGCAGTGTGGTCCGGGACAGACCTACCTACGAGCAGTACTTC,CASSVVRDRPTYEQYF
.,TRBV15,TRBJ1-4,.,TGTGCCACCAGCAGAGATTCAGAAAATGAAAAACTGTTTTTT,CATSRDSENEKLFF